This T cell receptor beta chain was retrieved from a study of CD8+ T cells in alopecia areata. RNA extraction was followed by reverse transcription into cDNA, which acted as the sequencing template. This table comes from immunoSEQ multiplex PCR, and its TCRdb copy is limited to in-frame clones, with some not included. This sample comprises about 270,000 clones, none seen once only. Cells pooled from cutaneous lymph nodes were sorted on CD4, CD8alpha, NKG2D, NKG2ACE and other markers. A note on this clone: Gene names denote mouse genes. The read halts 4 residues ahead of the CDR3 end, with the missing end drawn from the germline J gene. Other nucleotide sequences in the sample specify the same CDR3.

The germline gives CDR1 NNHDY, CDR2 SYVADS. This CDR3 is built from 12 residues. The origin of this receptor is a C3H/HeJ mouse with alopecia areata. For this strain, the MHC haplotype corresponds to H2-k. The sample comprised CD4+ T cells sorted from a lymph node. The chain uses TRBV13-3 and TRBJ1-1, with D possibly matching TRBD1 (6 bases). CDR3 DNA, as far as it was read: TGTGCCAGCAGTGAGCGGGACAAA. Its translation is CASSERDK. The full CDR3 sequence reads CASSERDKEVFF.